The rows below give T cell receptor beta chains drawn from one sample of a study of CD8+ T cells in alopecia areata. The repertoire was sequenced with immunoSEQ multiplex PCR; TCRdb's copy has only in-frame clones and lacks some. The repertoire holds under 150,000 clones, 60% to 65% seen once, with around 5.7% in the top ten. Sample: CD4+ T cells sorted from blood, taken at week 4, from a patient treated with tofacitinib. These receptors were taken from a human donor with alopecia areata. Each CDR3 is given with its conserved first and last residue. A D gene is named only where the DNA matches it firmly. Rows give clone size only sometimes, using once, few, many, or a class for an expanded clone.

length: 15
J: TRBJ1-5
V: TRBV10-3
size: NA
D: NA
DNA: TGTGCCATCAGTGACAGGGAAGTGAGCAATCAGCCCCAGCATTTT
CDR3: CAISDREVSNQPQHF

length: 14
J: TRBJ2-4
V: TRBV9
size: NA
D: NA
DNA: TGTGCCAGCAGCGTAGAGGGACACCGGGGCATTCAGTACTTC
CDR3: CASSVEGHRGIQYF

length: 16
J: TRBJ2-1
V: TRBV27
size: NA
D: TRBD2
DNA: TGTGCCAGCAGTTCAACTAGCGGGCTTACCTACAATGAGCAGTTCTTC
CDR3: CASSSTSGLTYNEQFF

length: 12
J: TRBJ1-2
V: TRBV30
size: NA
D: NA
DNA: TGTGCCTGGAGTCAGATTAACTATGGCTACACCTTC
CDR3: CAWSQINYGYTF

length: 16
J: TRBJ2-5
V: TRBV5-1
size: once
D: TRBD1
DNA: TGCGCCAGCAGCCGCGCCGGGACAGTTCCACAAGAGACCCAGTACTTC
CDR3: CASSRAGTVPQETQYF

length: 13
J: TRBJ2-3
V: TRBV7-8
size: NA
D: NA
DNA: TGTGCCAGCAGCTTCCAGTCCTCCGATACGCAGTATTTT
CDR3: CASSFQSSDTQYF

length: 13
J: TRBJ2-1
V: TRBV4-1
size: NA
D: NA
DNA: TGCGCCAGCAGCCCCCCCACGAGGTATGAGCAGTTCTTC
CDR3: CASSPPTRYEQFF

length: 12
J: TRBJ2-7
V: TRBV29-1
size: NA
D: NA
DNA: TGCAGCGCTGGGGTGGGTCCCTACGAGCAGTACTTC
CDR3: CSAGVGPYEQYF

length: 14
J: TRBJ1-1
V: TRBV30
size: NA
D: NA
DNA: TGTGCCTCCCGTGGCCCACAGATTCCCACTGAAGCTTTCTTT
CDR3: CASRGPQIPTEAFF

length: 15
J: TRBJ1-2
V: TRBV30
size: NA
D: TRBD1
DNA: TGTGCCTGGAGTGTACCGGGACAGGCCAACTATGGCTACACCTTC
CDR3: CAWSVPGQANYGYTF

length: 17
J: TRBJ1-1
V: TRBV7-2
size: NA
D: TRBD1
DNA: TGTGCCAGCAGCCCCCCTCTGCAAGGACAGGGATCCACTGAAGCTTTCTTT
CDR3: CASSPPLQGQGSTEAFF

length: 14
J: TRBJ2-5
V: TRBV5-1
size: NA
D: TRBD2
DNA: TGCGCCAGCAGCTGGCGGGGGGTCCAAGAGACCCAGTACTTC
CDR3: CASSWRGVQETQYF

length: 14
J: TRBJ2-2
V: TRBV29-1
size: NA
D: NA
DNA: TGCAGCGCCGTTACCGTGGCTCACACCGGGGAGCTGTTTTTT
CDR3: CSAVTVAHTGELFF

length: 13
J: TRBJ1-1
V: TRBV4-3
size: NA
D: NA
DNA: TGCGCCAGCAGCCAAGATAGGACGACTGAAGCTTTCTTT
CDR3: CASSQDRTTEAFF

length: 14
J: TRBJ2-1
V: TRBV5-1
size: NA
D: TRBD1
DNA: TGCGCCAGCAGCCTCGGGACAGCTGGGGATGAGCAGTTCTTC
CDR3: CASSLGTAGDEQFF

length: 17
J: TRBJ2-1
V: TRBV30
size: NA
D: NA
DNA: TGTGCCTGGATCCCCATATCTGGAGAGGGAGTGGCTAATGAGCAGTTCTTC
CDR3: CAWIPISGEGVANEQFF

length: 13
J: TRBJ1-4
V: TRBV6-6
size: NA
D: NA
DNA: TGTGCCAGCAGTTACTCGGGAAATGAAAAACTGTTTTTT
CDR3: CASSYSGNEKLFF

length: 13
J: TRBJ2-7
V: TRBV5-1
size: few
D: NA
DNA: TGCGCCAGCAGCTATAGTTCCCAGGCCGAGCAGTACTTC
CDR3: CASSYSSQAEQYF

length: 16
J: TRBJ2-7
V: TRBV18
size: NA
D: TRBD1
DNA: TGTGCCAGCTCACCTTTACCGGGACAGGGGGCCTACGAGCAGTACTTC
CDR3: CASSPLPGQGAYEQYF

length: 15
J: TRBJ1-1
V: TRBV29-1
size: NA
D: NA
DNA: TGCAGCGTTGACTTGGTGACGGCGGGCCTCACTGAAGCTTTCTTT
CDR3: CSVDLVTAGLTEAFF

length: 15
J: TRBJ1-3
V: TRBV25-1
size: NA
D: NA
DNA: TGTGCCAGCAGTGAATTGGGGGACTCTGGAAACACCATATATTTT
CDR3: CASSELGDSGNTIYF

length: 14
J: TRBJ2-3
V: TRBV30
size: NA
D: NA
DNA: TGTGCCTGGAGACAGAGTGGATCCGGGGGTACGCAGTATTTT
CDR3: CAWRQSGSGGTQYF

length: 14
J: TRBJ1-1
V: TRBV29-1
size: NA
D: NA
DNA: TGCAGCGTTGAAGGCGACGGGGTGAACACTGAAGCTTTCTTT
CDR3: CSVEGDGVNTEAFF

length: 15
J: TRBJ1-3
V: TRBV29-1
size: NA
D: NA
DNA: TGCAGCGTAGCGGAGGACTGGGCTTCTGGAAACACCATATATTTT
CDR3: CSVAEDWASGNTIYF

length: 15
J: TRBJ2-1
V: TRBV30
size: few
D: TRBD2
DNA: TGTGCCTGGAGCCCCGGACTAGCGGACTACAATGAGCAGTTCTTC
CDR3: CAWSPGLADYNEQFF

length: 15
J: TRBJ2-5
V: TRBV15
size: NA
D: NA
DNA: TGTGCCACCAGCAGATCACCTCCCGCGGGAGAGACCCAGTACTTC
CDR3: CATSRSPPAGETQYF

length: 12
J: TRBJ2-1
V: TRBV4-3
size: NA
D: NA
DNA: TGCGCCAGCAGGAACGGTTACAATGAGCAGTTCTTC
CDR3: CASRNGYNEQFF

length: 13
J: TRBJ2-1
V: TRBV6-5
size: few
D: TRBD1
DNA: TGTGCCAGCAGTCTCCAACAGGGGGACAAGCAGTTCTTC
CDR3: CASSLQQGDKQFF

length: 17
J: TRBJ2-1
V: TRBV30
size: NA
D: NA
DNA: TGTGCCTGGAGTGTAGACTCCGCGGGTTTCTCCTACAATGAGCAGTTCTTC
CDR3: CAWSVDSAGFSYNEQFF

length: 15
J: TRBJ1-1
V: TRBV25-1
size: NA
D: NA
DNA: TGTGCCAGCAGTGAATATAGGGTGATGTATAGGAAAGCTTTCTTT
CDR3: CASSEYRVMYRKAFF

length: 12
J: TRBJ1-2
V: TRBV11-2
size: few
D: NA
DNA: TGTGCCAGCAGCTTAGCCGGAGGAGGCTACACCTTC
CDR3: CASSLAGGGYTF

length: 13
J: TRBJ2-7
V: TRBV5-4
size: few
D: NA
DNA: TGTGCCAGCAGCTTTGGGGATAGTGGCGAGCAGTACTTC
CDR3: CASSFGDSGEQYF

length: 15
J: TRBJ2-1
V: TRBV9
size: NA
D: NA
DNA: TGTGCCAGCAGCGTAGAGGTTTATGTGGGGGACCGGCAGTTCTTC
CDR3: CASSVEVYVGDRQFF

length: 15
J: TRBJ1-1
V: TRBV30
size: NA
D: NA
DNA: TGTGCCTGGACCCACCGCCGGGCCATGGACACTGAAGCTTTCTTT
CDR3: CAWTHRRAMDTEAFF

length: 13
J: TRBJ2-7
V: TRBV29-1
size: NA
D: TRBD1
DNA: TGCAGCGTCCGGGACAGGCGGTCCTACGAGCAGTACTTC
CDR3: CSVRDRRSYEQYF

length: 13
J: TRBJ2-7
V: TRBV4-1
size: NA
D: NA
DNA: TGCGCCAGCAGCCTCGGAGGGTCCTACGAGCAGTACTTC
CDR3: CASSLGGSYEQYF

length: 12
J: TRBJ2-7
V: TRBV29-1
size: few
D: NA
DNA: TGCAGCGCGGCTTTCACCACCTACGAGCAGTACTTC
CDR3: CSAAFTTYEQYF

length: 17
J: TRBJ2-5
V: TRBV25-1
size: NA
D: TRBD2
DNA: TGTGCCAGCAGTGAAGGCTCTAGCGGGGCGTACCAAGAGACCCAGTACTTC
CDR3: CASSEGSSGAYQETQYF

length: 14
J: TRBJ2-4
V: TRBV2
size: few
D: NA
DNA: TGTGCCAGCCATCTCGGGGAGCAACAAAACATTCAGTACTTC
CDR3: CASHLGEQQNIQYF

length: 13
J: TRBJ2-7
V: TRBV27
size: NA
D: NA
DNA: TGTGCCAGCAGTAGAGACGGACCCTACGAGCAGTACTTC
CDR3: CASSRDGPYEQYF